This is a list of T cell receptor beta chains from one sample in a study of metastatic and nonmetastatic thyroid tumors. TCRdb recomputed clones from the PCR reads via MiXCR. The repertoire holds tens of thousands of clones, with more than 12% as singletons. The sequenced sample consisted of blood. The receptor set was obtained from a female donor with papillary thyroid cancer or a benign thyroid nodule (not recorded which). Some clones in this sample may be carry-over from other donors' samples. Both conserved end residues are part of each CDR3. Each record gives: V gene, D gene, clone size, J gene, CDR3 DNA, CDR3 protein. D genes are given only for firm matches. Part of the rows lack a size; the others show once, few, many or a class for expanded clones.

>TRBV6-1|-|-|TRBJ2-2
TGTGCCAGCACCATCGACAGTAACTTCGCGAACACCGTTGAGCTGTTTTTT
CASTIDSNFANTVELFF
>TRBV10-3|TRBD2|-|TRBJ2-7
TGTGCCATCAGTGGATTAGCGGGGAGCTCCTACGAGCAGTACTTC
CAISGLAGSSYEQYF
>TRBV7-6|-|many|TRBJ2-7
TGTGCCAGCAGCAGAGGTAGTGGCGAGCAGTACTTC
CASSRGSGEQYF
>TRBV15|TRBD2|-|TRBJ2-1
TGTGCCACCAGCAGAGCACGACTAGCGGGAACTGAGCAGTTCTTC
CATSRARLAGTEQFF
>TRBV7-2|-|-|TRBJ2-7
TGTGCCAGCAGCTTCGGACTTGCGAACTACGAGCAGTACTTC
CASSFGLANYEQYF
>TRBV4-2|-|many|TRBJ2-3
TGTGCCAGCAGCCAAGATGAGCGGCGGACAACAGATACGCAGTATTTT
CASSQDERRTTDTQYF
>TRBV6-1|-|many|TRBJ1-1
TGTGCCAGCACAAAACGGAACACTGAAGCTTTCTTT
CASTKRNTEAFF
>TRBV28|-|few|TRBJ1-5
TGTGCCAGCGTACCCCCCGGGGGGAGCAATCAGCCCCAGCATTTT
CASVPPGGSNQPQHF
>TRBV27|-|-|TRBJ2-1
TGTGCCAGCAGTTCCTCCATTATCCACAATGAGCAGTTCTTC
CASSSSIIHNEQFF
>TRBV28|-|-|TRBJ2-1
TGTGCCAGCAGCAGGCAGGACTATCGTAGATACAATGAGCAGTTCTTC
CASSRQDYRRYNEQFF
>TRBV20-1|TRBD2|many|TRBJ2-7
TGCAGTGCTAGAGAGGGACGGGGAGGGTACGAGCAGTACTTC
CSAREGRGGYEQYF
>TRBV5-1|TRBD1|many|TRBJ2-3
TGCGCCAGCAGCTTGGGACAGGGGTACACGCAGTATTTT
CASSLGQGYTQYF
>TRBV7-2|TRBD1|many|TRBJ2-7
TGTGCCAGCAGCTACGGGACAGCCGCCTACGAGCAGTACTTC
CASSYGTAAYEQYF
>TRBV6-2/TRBV6-3|-|few|TRBJ2-7
TGTGCCAGCAGTTCTACAGGCCGCAGCTCCTACGAGCAGTACTTC
CASSSTGRSSYEQYF
>TRBV14|-|many|TRBJ2-7
TGTGCCAGCAGCTCTCGTTCTCCTCGCCCCTACGAGCAGTACTTC
CASSSRSPRPYEQYF
>TRBV6-1|-|few|TRBJ2-7
TGTGCCAGCAGTGGAGAGGGCTACGAGCAGTACTTC
CASSGEGYEQYF
>TRBV27|-|few|TRBJ2-7
TGTGCCAGCAGTTTGAGAGGGTTTCACTACGGGCAGTACTTC
CASSLRGFHYGQYF
>TRBV5-8|-|many|TRBJ2-3
TGTGCCAGCAGCTTGATTTCGGGGAGCACAGATACGCAGTATTTT
CASSLISGSTDTQYF
>TRBV11-2|TRBD1|many|TRBJ2-1
TGTGCCAGCAGCGCGGACCAGGGACAGGGGGTTGAGCAGTTCTTC
CASSADQGQGVEQFF
>TRBV19|-|many|TRBJ1-5
TGTGCCAAAACAACCTATAATAGCAATCAGCCCCAGCATTTT
CAKTTYNSNQPQHF
>TRBV28|TRBD2|many|TRBJ2-5
TGTGCCAGCAGTTTGCCCCTAGCGGGAGGGGAGACCCAGTACTTC
CASSLPLAGGETQYF
>TRBV7-2|-|-|TRBJ1-2
TGTGCCAGCAGCCCGAGGGGAGGGAACTATGGCTACACCTTC
CASSPRGGNYGYTF
>TRBV6-1|TRBD1|many|TRBJ1-2
TGTGCCAGCACCCCAGACAGGGGAGGCGGCTACACCTTC
CASTPDRGGGYTF
>TRBV20-1|-|medium-sized|TRBJ2-1
TGCAGTGCTAGCAATGAGCAGTTCTTC
CSASNEQFF
>TRBV20-1|-|-|TRBJ2-7
TGCAGTGCTACTGTCCCACAGGCACCCAGCTACGAGCAGTACTTC
CSATVPQAPSYEQYF
>TRBV20-1|TRBD1|-|TRBJ2-1
TGCAGTGCTAGAGCGGGGACAGACAAAAGAAGGTCCTACAATGAGCAGTTCTTT
CSARAGTDKRRSYNEQFF
>TRBV28|-|-|TRBJ2-5
TGTGCCAGCAGTCCCCCAGAGGGGCTAAGTCAAGAGACCCAGTACTTC
CASSPPEGLSQETQYF
>TRBV20-1|-|-|TRBJ2-1
TGCAGTGCTAGAGATCTCGGGTTTCGCCTAGGAGCGAGCGATGAGCAGTTCTTC
CSARDLGFRLGASDEQFF
>TRBV6-1|-|many|TRBJ1-1
TGTGCCAGCAGTGGGTTAGGGGGAAACACTGAAGCTTTCTTT
CASSGLGGNTEAFF
>TRBV6-1|-|many|TRBJ2-3
TGTGCCAGCAGGCGACGAAGGACAGTTAGCACAGATACGCAGTATTTT
CASRRRRTVSTDTQYF
>TRBV19|-|many|TRBJ1-2
TGTGCCAGTAGTATTGGCTCGGAGGATGGCTACACCTTC
CASSIGSEDGYTF
>TRBV29-1|TRBD2|many|TRBJ2-7
TGCAGCGTTGAAGAAGTTAGGGCTAGCGGGATGTACGAGCAGTACTTC
CSVEEVRASGMYEQYF
>TRBV5-6|TRBD1|many|TRBJ2-1
TGTGCCAGCAGTCTGGACAGGGTCGTTAATGCAGGCAATGAGCAGTTCTTC
CASSLDRVVNAGNEQFF
>TRBV18|-|many|TRBJ2-1
TGTGCCAGCTCACCACTGAGCCTCAGCTCCTACAATGAGCAGTTCTTC
CASSPLSLSSYNEQFF
>TRBV2|-|medium-sized|TRBJ2-7
TGTGCCAGCAGTGAGGGCTCGAACTACGAGCAGTACTTC
CASSEGSNYEQYF
>TRBV24-1|-|-|TRBJ2-7
TGTGCCACCAGTGACCGAGGGGGGACAGCGTCCTACGAACAGTACTTC
CATSDRGGTASYEQYF
>TRBV7-2|-|many|TRBJ2-3
TGTGCCAGCAGCCCCCGGGGCATAGCATACGGGCAGTATTTT
CASSPRGIAYGQYF
>TRBV12-5|TRBD1|many|TRBJ1-3
TGTGCTAGTGGTTTGCCCACAGGACAGGAGATCTCTGGAAACACCATATATTTT
CASGLPTGQEISGNTIYF
>TRBV20-1|-|-|TRBJ1-1
TGCAGTGCTAGAGATCGGTGGCAGGGGAACACTGAAGCTTTCTTT
CSARDRWQGNTEAFF
>TRBV2|-|many|TRBJ1-4
TGTGCCAGCACAAAAGACAGACAGTCGAATAATGAAAAACTGTTTTTT
CASTKDRQSNNEKLFF
>TRBV7-2|-|many|TRBJ2-5
TGTGCCAGCAGCTTAAGTAGACAAAAAGAGACCCAGTACTTC
CASSLSRQKETQYF
>TRBV24-1|-|-|TRBJ2-1
TGTGCCACCAGTGATTTAATCGATCAGTTCTTC
CATSDLIDQFF
>TRBV28|-|many|TRBJ2-1
TGTGCCAGCAGCACCAATCCGGATTTGGATGAGCAGTTCTTC
CASSTNPDLDEQFF
>TRBV4-1|-|many|TRBJ2-3
TGCGCCAGCAGCCAAGAATCAGGATTGAGCACAGATACGCAGTATTTT
CASSQESGLSTDTQYF
>TRBV6-2/TRBV6-3|TRBD2|many|TRBJ2-1
TGTGCCAGCAGTTACTCGGCTAGCGGGATACATGAGCAGTTCTTC
CASSYSASGIHEQFF
>TRBV6-5|-|medium-sized|TRBJ2-7
TGTGCCAGCAGTTACTTCCCAGGGAACGAGCAGTACTTC
CASSYFPGNEQYF
>TRBV3-1|-|-|TRBJ2-7
TGTGCCAGCATCCCTGGCCCGTGGGTAGACGAGCAGTACTTC
CASIPGPWVDEQYF
>TRBV28|-|few|TRBJ1-1
TGTGCCAGCAGCTCGCCTGTAAGGGGCACTGAAGCTTTCTTT
CASSSPVRGTEAFF
>TRBV12-3/TRBV12-4|-|medium-sized|TRBJ2-2
TGTGCCAGCAGCCGGATGAACACCGGGGAGCTGTTTTTT
CASSRMNTGELFF
>TRBV5-1|TRBD1|-|TRBJ1-2
TGCGCCAGCAGCTTGCGGGACAGGGAACTACCCTATGGCTACACCTTC
CASSLRDRELPYGYTF
>TRBV15|-|many|TRBJ1-1
TGTGCCACCAGCAGAGCCGGGACACCCGGGGAAGCTTTCTTT
CATSRAGTPGEAFF
>TRBV7-2|-|many|TRBJ2-5
TGTGCCAGCAGCTTAACAATGCTGGAGGCAGAGACCCAGTACTTC
CASSLTMLEAETQYF
>TRBV15|TRBD1|many|TRBJ2-1
TGTGCCACCAACCTCCCCCAACAGGGGGCTCTTAATGAGCAGTTCTTC
CATNLPQQGALNEQFF
>TRBV7-2|TRBD2|medium-sized|TRBJ2-7
TGTGCCAGCAGCTTCTCAGGGGATCGGGGGGGCTACGAGCAGTACTTC
CASSFSGDRGGYEQYF
>TRBV9|TRBD1|-|TRBJ2-5
TGTGCCAGCACCAGAGACAGGGGTCGGGAGACCCAGCACTTC
CASTRDRGRETQHF
>TRBV20-1|-|many|TRBJ2-3
TGCAGTGCTAGCTTCCCTAAAGATACGCAGTATTTT
CSASFPKDTQYF
>TRBV11-1|TRBD2|many|TRBJ2-7
TGTGCCAGCAGCTCCTCTAGCGGGGGCCGACTAACCTACGAGCAGTACTTC
CASSSSSGGRLTYEQYF
>TRBV5-5|-|once|TRBJ2-7
TGTGCCAGCAGCTTGGGGCTGGGGAGTACCTACGAGCAGTACTTC
CASSLGLGSTYEQYF
>TRBV6-1|TRBD1|-|TRBJ2-7
TGTGCCAGCAGACAGTACAGGGGGCAGCGGGAGCAGTACTTC
CASRQYRGQREQYF
>TRBV11-1|TRBD1|-|TRBJ2-2
TGTGCCGGCAGCCCTGGTGACAGGGGCAGGACCGGGGAGCTGTTTTTT
CAGSPGDRGRTGELFF